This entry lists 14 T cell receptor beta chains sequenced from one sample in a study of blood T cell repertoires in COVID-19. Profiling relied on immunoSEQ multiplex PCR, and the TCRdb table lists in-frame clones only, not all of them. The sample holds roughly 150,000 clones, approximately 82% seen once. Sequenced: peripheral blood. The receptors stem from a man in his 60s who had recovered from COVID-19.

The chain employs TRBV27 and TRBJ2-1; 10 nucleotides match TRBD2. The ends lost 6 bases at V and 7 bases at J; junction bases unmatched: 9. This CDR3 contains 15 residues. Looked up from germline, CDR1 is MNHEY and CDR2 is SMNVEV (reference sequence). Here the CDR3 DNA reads TGTGCCAGCAGCCTATGGACTAGCGGTCCAAATGAGCAGTTCTTC. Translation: CASSLWTSGPNEQFF.

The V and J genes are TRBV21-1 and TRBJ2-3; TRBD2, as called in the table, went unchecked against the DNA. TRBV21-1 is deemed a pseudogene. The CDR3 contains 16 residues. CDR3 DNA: TGTGCCAGCAGCAAATTGGGGGGGGCCACGGCAGATACGCAGTATTTT. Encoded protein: CASSKLGGATADTQYF.

The CDR3: CASSLSDRGQPEAFF. CDR3 bases: TGTGCCAGCAGCCTATCTGACAGGGGTCAGCCTGAAGCTTTCTTT. The rearrangement links TRBV5-4 to TRBJ1-1; 8 nucleotides line up with TRBD1. Germline trimming cut 4 bases from V and 6 bases from J; bases unmatched to any gene: 11. This CDR3 has 15 amino acids. Germline V gene sequence: CDR1 SGHNT, CDR2 YYREEE (reference sequence).

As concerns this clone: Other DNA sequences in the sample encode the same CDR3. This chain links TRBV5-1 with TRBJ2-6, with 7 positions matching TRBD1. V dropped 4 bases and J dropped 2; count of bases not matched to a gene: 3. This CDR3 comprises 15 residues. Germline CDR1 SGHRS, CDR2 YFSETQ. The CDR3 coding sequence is TGCGCCAGCAGCGAGCAGGGGGCTGGGGCCAACGTCCTGACTTTC. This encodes CASSEQGAGANVLTF.

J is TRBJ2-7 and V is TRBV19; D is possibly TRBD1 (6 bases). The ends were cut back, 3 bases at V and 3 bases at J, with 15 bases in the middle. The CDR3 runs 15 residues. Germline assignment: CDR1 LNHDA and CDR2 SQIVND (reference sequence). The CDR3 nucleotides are TGTGCCAGTAGTATTAATTTTGTAGGGGGCTACGAGCAGTACTTC. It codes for CASSINFVGGYEQYF.

In DNA form, the CDR3 reads TGTGCCAGCACCCTCGGGGGGAACACTGAAGCTTTCTTT. Translation gives CASTLGGNTEAFF. The chain employs TRBV28 and TRBJ1-1; TRBD1 is a possible D gene (5 bases). The CDR3 extends over 13 amino acids. Germline values: CDR1 MDHEN, CDR2 SYDVKM. The V end was cut by 7 bases, the J end by 1 base, with 10 bases between.

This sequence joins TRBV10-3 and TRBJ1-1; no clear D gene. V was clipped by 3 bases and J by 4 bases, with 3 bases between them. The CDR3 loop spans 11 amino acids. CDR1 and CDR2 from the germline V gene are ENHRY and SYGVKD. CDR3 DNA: TGTGCCATCAGTGACGGCACTGAAGCTTTCTTT. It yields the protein CAISDGTEAFF.

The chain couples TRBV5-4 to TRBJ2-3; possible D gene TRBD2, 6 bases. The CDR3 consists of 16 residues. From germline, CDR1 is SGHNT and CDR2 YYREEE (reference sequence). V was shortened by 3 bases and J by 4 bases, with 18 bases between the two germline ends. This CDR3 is CASSSGTTSGADTQYF. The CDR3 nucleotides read TGTGCCAGCAGCTCAGGAACGACTAGTGGCGCAGATACGCAGTATTTT. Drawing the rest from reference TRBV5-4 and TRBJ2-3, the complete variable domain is ETGVTQSPTHLIKTRGQQVTLRCSSQSGHNTVSWYQQALGQGPQFIFQYYREEENGRGNFPPRFSGLQFPNYSSELNVNALELDDSALYLCASSSGTTSGADTQYFGPGTRLTVL.

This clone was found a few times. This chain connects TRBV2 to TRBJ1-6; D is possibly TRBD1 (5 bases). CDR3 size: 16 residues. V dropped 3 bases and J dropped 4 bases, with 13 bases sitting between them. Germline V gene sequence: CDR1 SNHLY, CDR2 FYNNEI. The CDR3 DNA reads TGTGCCAGCAGTGATGGGTCAGGGTGGTATAATTCACCCCTCCACTTT. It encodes CASSDGSGWYNSPLHF. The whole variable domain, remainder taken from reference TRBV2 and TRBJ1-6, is EPEVTQTPSHQVTQMGQEVILRCVPISNHLYFYWYRQILGQKVEFLVSFYNNEISEKSEIFDDQFSVERPDGSNFTLKIRSTKLEDSAMYFCASSDGSGWYNSPLHFGNGTRLTVT.

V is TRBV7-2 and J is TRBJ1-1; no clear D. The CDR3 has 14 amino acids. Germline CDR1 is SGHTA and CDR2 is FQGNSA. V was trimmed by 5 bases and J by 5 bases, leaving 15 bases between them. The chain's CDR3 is CASSPREVVTEAFF. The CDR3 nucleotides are TGTGCCAGCAGCCCAAGGGAGGTCGTTACTGAAGCTTTCTTT.

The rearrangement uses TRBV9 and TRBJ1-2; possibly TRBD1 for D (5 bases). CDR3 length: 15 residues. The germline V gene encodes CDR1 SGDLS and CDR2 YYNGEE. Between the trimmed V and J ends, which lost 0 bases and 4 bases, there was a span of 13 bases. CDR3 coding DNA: TGTGCCAGCAGCGTAGCTACGACAGCCTCCTATGGCTACACCTTC. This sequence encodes CASSVATTASYGYTF. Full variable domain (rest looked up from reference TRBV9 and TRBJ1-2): DSGVTQTPKHLITATGQRVTLRCSPRSGDLSVYWYQQSLDQGLQFLIQYYNGEERAKGNILERFSAQQFPDLHSELNLSSLELGDSALYFCASSVATTASYGYTFGSGTRLTVV.

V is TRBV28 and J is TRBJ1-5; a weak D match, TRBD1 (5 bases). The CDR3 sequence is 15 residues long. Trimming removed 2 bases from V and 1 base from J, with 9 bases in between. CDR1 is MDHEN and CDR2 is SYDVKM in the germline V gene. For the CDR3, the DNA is TGTGCCAGCAGTTTAAATAGGGGAAGCAATCAGCCCCAGCATTTT. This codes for CASSLNRGSNQPQHF. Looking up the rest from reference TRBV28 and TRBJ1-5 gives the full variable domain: DVKVTQSSRYLVKRTGEKVFLECVQDMDHENMFWYRQDPGLGLRLIYFSYDVKMKEKGDIPEGYSVSREKKERFSLILESASTNQTSMYLCASSLNRGSNQPQHFGDGTRLSIL.

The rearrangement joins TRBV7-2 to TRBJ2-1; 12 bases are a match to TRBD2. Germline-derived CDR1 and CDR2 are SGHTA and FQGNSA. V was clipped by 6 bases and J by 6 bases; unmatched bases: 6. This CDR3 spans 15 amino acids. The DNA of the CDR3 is TGTGCCAGCAGTTCTAGCGGGAGGGCCCTCAATGAGCAGTTCTTC. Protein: CASSSSGRALNEQFF.

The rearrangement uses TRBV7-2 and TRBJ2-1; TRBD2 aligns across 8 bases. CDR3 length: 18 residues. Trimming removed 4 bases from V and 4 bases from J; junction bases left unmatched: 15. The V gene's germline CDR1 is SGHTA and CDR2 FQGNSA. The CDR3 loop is CASSYRLSAGGTYNEQFF. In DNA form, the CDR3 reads TGTGCCAGCAGCTACAGGCTATCGGCGGGGGGAACTTACAATGAGCAGTTCTTC.